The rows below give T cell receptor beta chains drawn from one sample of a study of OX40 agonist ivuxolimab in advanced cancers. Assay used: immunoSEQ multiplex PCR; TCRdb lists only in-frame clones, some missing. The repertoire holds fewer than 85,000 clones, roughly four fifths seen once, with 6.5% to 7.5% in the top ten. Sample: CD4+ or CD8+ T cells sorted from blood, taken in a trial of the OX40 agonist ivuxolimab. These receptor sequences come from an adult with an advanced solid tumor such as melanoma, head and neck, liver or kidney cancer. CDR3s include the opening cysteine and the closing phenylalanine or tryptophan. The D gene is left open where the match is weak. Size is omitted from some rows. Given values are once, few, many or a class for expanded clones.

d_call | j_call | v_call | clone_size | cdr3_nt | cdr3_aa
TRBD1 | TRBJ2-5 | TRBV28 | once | TGTGCCAGCAGTCCCCTCGGACAGGTTCAAGAGACCCAGTACTTC | CASSPLGQVQETQYF
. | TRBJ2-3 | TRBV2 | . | TGTGCCAGCAGTGACCAGGGAGATACGCAGTATTTT | CASSDQGDTQYF
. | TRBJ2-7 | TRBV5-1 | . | TGCGCCAGCAGCTTGGGGAGCGGGTACGAGCAGTACTTC | CASSLGSGYEQYF
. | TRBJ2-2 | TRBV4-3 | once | TGCGCCAGCAGCCAAGAGGGTCCAGGGGCCGGGGAGCTGTTTTTT | CASSQEGPGAGELFF
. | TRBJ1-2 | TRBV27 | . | TGTGCCAGCAGTAAACAGGGTCAGGGCTACACCTTC | CASSKQGQGYTF
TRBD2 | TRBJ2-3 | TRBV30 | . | TGTGCCTGGTCGATGGGAGGGAGCACAGATACGCAGTATTTT | CAWSMGGSTDTQYF
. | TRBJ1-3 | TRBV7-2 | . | TGTGCCAGCAGCCCGGGACTGAGCTCTGGAAACACCATATATTTT | CASSPGLSSGNTIYF
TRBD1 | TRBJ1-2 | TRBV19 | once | TGTGCCAGTAGTATAGATACCGGCGGGACAGTTAACTATGGCTACACCTTC | CASSIDTGGTVNYGYTF
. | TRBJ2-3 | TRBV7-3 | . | TGTGCCAGCAGCCCAAAGGGGGGAACCACAGATACGCAGTATTTT | CASSPKGGTTDTQYF
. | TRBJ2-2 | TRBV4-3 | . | TGCGCCAGCAGCCAAGTTCCGAGAGGGCCCGAGACCGGGGAGCTGTTTTTT | CASSQVPRGPETGELFF
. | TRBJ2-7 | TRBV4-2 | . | TGTGCCAGCAGCTACTACTCCTACGAGCAGTACTTC | CASSYYSYEQYF
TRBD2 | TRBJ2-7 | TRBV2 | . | TGTGCCAGCAGGTACCAGGGAGGGGCCCTCTACGAGCAGTACTTC | CASRYQGGALYEQYF
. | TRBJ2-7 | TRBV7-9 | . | TGTGCCAGCAGCCGACTGGGGTACGAGCAGTACTTC | CASSRLGYEQYF
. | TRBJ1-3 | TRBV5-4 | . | TGTGCCAGCAGCCTACAGGGTTCTGGAAACACCATATATTTT | CASSLQGSGNTIYF
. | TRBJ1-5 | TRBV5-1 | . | TGCGCCAGCAGAGAGGACTCCGGCAATCAGCCCCAGCATTTT | CASREDSGNQPQHF
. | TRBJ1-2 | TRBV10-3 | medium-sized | TGTGCCATCTCCCCAGGCGACTATGGCTACACCTTC | CAISPGDYGYTF
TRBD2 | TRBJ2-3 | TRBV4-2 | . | TGTGCCAGCAGCCGCACCGTAGCGGGAGAGGCAGATACGCAGTATTTT | CASSRTVAGEADTQYF
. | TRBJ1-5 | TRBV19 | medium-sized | TGTGCCAGTAGTATAGGGGCCAATCAGCCCCAGCATTTT | CASSIGANQPQHF
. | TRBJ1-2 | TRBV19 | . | TGTGCCAGTACCGACAGGATATCTAACTATGGCTACACCTTC | CASTDRISNYGYTF
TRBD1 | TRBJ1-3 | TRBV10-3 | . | TGTGCCATCAGTAGCGACAGGGATGGAAACACCATATATTTT | CAISSDRDGNTIYF
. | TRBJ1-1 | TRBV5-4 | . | TGTGCCAGCAGCTTGGAAGAGGTGAACACTGAAGCTTTCTTT | CASSLEEVNTEAFF
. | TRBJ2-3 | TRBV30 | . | TGTGCCTGGAGCAACCTCGGAGATACGCAGTATTTT | CAWSNLGDTQYF
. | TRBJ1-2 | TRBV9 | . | TGTGCCAGCAGCGTAGACCCAGCTCCCCAATATTCCGAGGATGGCTACACCTTC | CASSVDPAPQYSEDGYTF
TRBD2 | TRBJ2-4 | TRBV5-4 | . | TGTGCCAGCAGCTTGGCGGCTAGCGGGAGGGCCGTGAACATTCAGTACTTC | CASSLAASGRAVNIQYF
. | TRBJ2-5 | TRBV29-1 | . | TGCAGCGTAGGGATCTCACGGGGGGAGACCCAGTACTTC | CSVGISRGETQYF
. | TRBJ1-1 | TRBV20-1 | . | TGCAGTGCTGCCCTGAACACTGAAGCTTTCTTT | CSAALNTEAFF
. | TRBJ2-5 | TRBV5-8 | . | TGTGCCAGCAGCCGGGACTCCCTAGGGGAGACCCAGTACTTC | CASSRDSLGETQYF
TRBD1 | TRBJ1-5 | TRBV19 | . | TGTGCCAGTAGTATTCTGACAGGGGGGTATAGCAATCAGCCCCAGCATTTT | CASSILTGGYSNQPQHF
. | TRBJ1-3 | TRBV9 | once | TGTGCCAGCAGCGAGGGGGTCCAAAACACCATATATTTT | CASSEGVQNTIYF
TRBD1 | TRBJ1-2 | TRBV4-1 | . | TGCGCCAGCAGCCAAGCAGGGGGTGGGGATGGCTACACCTTC | CASSQAGGGDGYTF
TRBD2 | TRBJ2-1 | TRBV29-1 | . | TGCAGCGTTGACGGAGGGGGACTAGCGGGAGTTGAGCAGTTCTTC | CSVDGGGLAGVEQFF
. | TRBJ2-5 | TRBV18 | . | TGTGCCAGCTCACCCCGACAGGCCTTAGGAGAGACCCAGTACTTC | CASSPRQALGETQYF
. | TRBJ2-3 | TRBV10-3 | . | TGTGCCATCAGTGAGGAGGAAGGTACGCAGTATTTT | CAISEEEGTQYF
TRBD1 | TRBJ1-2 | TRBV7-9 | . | TGTGCCAGCAGCTCCTCCGGGACAGGGGCTGGCTACACCTTC | CASSSSGTGAGYTF
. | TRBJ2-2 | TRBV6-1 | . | TGTGCCAGCAGTGTAAGGGGGGGGACCGGGGAGCTGTTTTTT | CASSVRGGTGELFF
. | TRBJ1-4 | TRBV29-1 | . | TGCAGCGGCCGAACAGGGAACAAACTGTTTTTT | CSGRTGNKLFF
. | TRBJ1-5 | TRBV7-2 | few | TGTGCCAGCAGCCCCTCACAGGGAATACAGCATTTT | CASSPSQGIQHF
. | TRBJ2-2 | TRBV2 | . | TGTGCCAGCAGTGTAGCTAGTGGGTACACCGGGGAGCTGTTTTTT | CASSVASGYTGELFF
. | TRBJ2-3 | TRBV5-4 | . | TGTGCCAGCAGCTTGAGAGCAGGTCTTAGCACAGATACGCAGTATTTT | CASSLRAGLSTDTQYF
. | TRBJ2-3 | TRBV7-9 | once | TGTGCCAGCAGCTGGGCACTTACCTCTAGCACAGATACGCAGTATTTT | CASSWALTSSTDTQYF
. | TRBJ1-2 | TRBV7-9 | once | TGTGCCAGCAGCGACGACGGAAACTATGGCTACACCTTC | CASSDDGNYGYTF
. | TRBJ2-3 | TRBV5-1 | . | TGCGCCAGCAGCTTGGCGGGCTCGGGCACAGATACGCAGTATTTT | CASSLAGSGTDTQYF
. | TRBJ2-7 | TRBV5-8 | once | TGTGCCAGCAGCTTGGAGGATCGAGGCGAGCAGTACTTC | CASSLEDRGEQYF
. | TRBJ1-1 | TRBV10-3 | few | TGTGCCATCAGTGCGAGAGGGAAGGACCACACTGAAGCTTTCTTT | CAISARGKDHTEAFF
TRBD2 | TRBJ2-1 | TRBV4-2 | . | TGTGCCAGCAGCCAAGGAGCGGGAGTCCGGATTGATGAGCAGTTCTTC | CASSQGAGVRIDEQFF
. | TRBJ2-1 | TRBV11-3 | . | TGTGCCAGCAGCTTAGCGGTAGGGGGGTATGAGCAGTTCTTC | CASSLAVGGYEQFF
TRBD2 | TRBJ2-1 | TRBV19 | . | TGTGCCAGTAGTTTCAGGACTAGCCTCGAGCAGTTCTTC | CASSFRTSLEQFF